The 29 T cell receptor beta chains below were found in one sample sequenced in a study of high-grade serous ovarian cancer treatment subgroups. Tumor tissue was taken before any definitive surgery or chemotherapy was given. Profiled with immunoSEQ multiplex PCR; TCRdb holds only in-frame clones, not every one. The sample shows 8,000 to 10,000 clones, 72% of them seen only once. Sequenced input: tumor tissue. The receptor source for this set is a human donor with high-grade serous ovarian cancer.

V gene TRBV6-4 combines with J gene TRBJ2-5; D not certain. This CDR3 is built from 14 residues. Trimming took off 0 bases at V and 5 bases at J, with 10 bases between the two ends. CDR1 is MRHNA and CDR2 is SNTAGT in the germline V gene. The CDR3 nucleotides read TGTGCCAGCAGTGACTCGAACCTCAGGGAGACCCAGTACTTC. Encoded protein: CASSDSNLRETQYF.

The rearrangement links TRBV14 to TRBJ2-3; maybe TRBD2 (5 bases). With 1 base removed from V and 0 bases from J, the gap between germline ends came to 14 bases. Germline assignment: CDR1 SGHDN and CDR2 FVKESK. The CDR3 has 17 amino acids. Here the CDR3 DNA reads TGTGCCAGCAGCCAAGTGCTTGGCGGGCCCAGCACAGATACGCAGTATTTT. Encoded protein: CASSQVLGGPSTDTQYF.

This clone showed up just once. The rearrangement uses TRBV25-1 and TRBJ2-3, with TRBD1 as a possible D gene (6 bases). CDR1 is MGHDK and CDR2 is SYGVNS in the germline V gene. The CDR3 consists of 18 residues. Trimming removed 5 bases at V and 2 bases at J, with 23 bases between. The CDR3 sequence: CASSSPTERQETTDTQYF. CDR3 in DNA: TGTGCCAGCAGTAGTCCAACGGAGAGACAGGAGACCACAGATACGCAGTATTTT.

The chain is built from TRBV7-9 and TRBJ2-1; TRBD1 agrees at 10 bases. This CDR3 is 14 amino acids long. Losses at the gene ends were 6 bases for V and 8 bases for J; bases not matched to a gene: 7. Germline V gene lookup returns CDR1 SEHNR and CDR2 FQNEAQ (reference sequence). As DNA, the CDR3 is TGTGCCAGCAGTACGGGACAGGGGTTCGATGAGCAGTTCTTC. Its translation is CASSTGQGFDEQFF.

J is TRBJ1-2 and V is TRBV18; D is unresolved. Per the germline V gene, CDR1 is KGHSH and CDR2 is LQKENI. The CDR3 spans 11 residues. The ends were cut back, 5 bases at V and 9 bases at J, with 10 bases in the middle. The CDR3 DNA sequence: TGTGCCAGCTCATCTGAGGTGAGCTACACCTTC. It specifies CASSSEVSYTF.

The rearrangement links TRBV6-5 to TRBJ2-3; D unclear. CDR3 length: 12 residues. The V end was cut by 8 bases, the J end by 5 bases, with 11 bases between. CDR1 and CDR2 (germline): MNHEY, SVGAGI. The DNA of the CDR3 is TGTGCCAGCGGGAAAGCCGAAGATACGCAGTATTTT. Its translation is CASGKAEDTQYF.

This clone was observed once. CDR3 DNA sequence: TGTGCCATCAGTGAAAAAGGACAGTCCTACAATGAGCAGTTCTTC. This encodes CAISEKGQSYNEQFF. The chain combines TRBV10-3 with TRBJ2-1; D may be TRBD1 (6 bases). The germline V and J ends were trimmed by 3 bases and 1 base, with 10 bases remaining between them. There are 15 residues in the CDR3. Germline V gene lookup returns CDR1 ENHRY and CDR2 SYGVKD.

As DNA, the CDR3 is TGTGCCATCACCGAGTCGGTTGGCCACGAGCAGTACTTC. This gives the protein CAITESVGHEQYF. The rearrangement links TRBV10-3 to TRBJ2-7; D remains unclear. CDR1 and CDR2 from the germline V gene are ENHRY and SYGVKD. V was pared by 7 bases and J by 5 bases, with 15 bases between. The CDR3 sequence is 13 residues long.

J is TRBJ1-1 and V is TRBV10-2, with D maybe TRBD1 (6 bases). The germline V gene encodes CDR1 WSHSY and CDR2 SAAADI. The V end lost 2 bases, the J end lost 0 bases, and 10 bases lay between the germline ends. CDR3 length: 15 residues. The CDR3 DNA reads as TGCGCCAGCAGTGAGGTTAACAGGGTGAACACTGAAGCTTTCTTT. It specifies CASSEVNRVNTEAFF.

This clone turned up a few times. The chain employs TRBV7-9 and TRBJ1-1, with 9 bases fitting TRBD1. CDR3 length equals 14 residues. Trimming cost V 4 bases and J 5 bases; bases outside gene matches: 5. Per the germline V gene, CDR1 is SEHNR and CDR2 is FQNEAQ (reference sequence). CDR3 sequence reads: CASSSQGAGTEAFF. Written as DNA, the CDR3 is TGTGCCAGCAGCTCACAGGGGGCAGGAACTGAAGCTTTCTTT. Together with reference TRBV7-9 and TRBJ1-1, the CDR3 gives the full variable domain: DTGVSQNPRHKITKRGQNVTFRCDPISEHNRLYWYRQTLGQGPEFLTYFQNEAQLEKSRLLSDRFSAERPKGSFSTLEIQRTEQGDSAMYLCASSSQGAGTEAFFGQGTRLTVV.

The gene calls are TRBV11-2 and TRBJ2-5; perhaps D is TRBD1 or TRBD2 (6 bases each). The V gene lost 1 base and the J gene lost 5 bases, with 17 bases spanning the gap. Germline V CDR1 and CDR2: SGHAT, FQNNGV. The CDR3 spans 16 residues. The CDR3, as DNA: TGTGCCAGCAGCTTAGTGGGGGGCGGGGAGTCCGAGACCCAGTACTTC. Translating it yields CASSLVGGGESETQYF.

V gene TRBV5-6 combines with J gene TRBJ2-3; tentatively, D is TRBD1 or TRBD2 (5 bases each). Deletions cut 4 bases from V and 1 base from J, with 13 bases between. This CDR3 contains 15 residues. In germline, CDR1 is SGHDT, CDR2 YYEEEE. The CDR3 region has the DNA TGTGCCAGCAGCGGCCCGGGACGCGGCACAGATACGCAGTATTTT. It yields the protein CASSGPGRGTDTQYF.

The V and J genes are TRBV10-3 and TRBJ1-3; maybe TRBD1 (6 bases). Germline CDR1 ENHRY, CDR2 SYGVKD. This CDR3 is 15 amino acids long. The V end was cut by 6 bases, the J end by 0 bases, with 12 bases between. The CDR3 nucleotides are TGTGCCATCAGAGACAGGACGAGCTCTGGAAACACCATATATTTT. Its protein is CAIRDRTSSGNTIYF.

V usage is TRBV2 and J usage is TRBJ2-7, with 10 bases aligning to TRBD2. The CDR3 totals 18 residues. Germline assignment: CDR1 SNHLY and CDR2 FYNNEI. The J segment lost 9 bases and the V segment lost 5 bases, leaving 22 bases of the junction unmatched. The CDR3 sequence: CASSPRGSGRAIGTVQYF. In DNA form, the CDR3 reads TGTGCCAGCAGTCCCCGGGGGAGCGGGAGGGCCATCGGTACGGTGCAGTACTTC.

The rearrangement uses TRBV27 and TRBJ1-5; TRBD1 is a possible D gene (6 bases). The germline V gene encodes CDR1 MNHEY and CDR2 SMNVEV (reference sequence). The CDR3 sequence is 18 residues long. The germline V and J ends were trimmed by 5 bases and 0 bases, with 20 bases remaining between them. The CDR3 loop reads CASSPGHPRIYSNQPQHF. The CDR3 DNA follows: TGTGCCAGCAGTCCGGGACATCCCCGCATTTATAGCAATCAGCCCCAGCATTTT.

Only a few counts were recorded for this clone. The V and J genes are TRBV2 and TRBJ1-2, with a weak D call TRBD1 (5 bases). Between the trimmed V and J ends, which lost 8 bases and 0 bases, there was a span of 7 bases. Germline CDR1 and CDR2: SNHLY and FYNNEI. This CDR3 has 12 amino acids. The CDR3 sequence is CASGASNYGYTF. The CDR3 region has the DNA TGTGCCAGCGGGGCCTCTAACTATGGCTACACCTTC.

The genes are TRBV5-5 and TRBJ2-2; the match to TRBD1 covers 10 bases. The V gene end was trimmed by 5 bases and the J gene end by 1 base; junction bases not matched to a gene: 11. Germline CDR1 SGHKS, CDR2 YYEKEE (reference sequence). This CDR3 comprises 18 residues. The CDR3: CASRRDRGLRQNTGELFF. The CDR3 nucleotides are TGTGCCAGCAGACGCGACAGGGGGCTTCGTCAGAACACCGGGGAGCTGTTTTTT. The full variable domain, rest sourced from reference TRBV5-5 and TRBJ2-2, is DAGVTQSPTHLIKTRGQQVTLRCSPISGHKSVSWYQQVLGQGPQFIFQYYEKEERGRGNFPDRFSARQFPNYSSELNVNALLLGDSALYLCASRRDRGLRQNTGELFFGEGSRLTVL.

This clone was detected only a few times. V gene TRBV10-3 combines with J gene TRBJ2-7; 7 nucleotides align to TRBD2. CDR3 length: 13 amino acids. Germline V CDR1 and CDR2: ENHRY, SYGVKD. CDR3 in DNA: TGTCCGGACCTGGGGAGGGCCGGGTACGAGCAGTACTTC. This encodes CPDLGRAGYEQYF.

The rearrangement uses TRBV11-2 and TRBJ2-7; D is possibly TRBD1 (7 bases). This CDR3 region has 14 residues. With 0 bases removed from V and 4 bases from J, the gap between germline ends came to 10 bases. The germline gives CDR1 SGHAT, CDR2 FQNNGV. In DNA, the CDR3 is TGTGCCAGCAGCTTAGAGCCAGGGGGGTACGAGCAGTACTTC. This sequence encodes CASSLEPGGYEQYF.

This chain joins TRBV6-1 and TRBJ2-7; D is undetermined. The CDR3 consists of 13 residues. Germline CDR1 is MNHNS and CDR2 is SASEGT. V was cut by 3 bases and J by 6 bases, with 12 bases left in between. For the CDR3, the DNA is TGTGCCAGCAGTGACTTTCCCACGGGCGAGCAGTACTTC. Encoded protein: CASSDFPTGEQYF.

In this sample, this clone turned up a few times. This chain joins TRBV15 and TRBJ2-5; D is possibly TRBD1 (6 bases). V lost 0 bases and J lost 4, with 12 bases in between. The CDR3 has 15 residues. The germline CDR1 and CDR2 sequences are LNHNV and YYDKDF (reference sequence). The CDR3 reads CATSRDSRGRETQYF. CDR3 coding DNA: TGTGCCACCAGCAGAGATTCCAGGGGCCGAGAGACCCAGTACTTC.

This chain's CDR3 is CASSSGTGFLNTEAFF. CDR3 nucleotides: TGTGCCAGCAGCTCCGGGACAGGGTTTTTGAACACTGAAGCTTTCTTT. The chain combines TRBV13 with TRBJ1-1; TRBD1 aligns across 9 bases. CDR3 length equals 16 residues. Trimming cost V 4 bases and J 0 bases; bases outside gene matches: 6. Germline CDR1 is PRHDT and CDR2 is FYEKMQ (reference sequence).

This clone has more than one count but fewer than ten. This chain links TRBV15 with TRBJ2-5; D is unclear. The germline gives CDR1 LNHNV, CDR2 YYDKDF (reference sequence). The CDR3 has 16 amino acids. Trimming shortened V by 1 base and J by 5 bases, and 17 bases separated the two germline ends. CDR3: CATSRGQNLYEETQYF. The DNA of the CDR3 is TGTGCCACCAGCAGAGGGCAGAACTTGTACGAGGAGACCCAGTACTTC.

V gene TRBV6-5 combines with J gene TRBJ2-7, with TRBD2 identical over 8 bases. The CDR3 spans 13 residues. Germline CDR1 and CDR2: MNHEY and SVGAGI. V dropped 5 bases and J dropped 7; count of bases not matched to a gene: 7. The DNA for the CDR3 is TGTGCCAGCAGTCAAGGACTAGCCACGGAGCAGTACTTC. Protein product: CASSQGLATEQYF.

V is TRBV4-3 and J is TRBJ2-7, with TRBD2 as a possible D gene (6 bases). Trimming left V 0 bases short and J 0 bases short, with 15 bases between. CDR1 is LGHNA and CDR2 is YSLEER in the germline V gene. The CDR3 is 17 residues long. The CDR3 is CASSQEVRGVSSYEQYF. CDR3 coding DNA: TGCGCCAGCAGCCAAGAGGTCCGCGGGGTGAGCTCCTACGAGCAGTACTTC.

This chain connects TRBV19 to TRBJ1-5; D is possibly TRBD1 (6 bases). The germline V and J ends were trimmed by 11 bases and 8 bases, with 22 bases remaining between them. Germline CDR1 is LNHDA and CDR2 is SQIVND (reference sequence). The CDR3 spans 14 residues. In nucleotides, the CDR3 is TGTGCCTCCGCCGAGGGGGGGCGCAGGGAGCCCCAGCATTTT. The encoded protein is CASAEGGRREPQHF.

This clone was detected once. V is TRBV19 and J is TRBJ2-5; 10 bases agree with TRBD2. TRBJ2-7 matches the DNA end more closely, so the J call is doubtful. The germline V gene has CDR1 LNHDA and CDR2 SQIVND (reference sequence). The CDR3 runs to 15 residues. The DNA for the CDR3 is TGTGCCAGTAGTATCGGGAGCGGGAGGGGCTACGAGCAGTACTTC. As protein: CASSIGSGRGYEQYF.

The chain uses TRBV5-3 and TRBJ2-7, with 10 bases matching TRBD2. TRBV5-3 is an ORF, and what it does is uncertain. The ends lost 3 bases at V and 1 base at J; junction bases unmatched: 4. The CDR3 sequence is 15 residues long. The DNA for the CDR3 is TGTGCCAGAAGCTCAAGACTAGCGGGTTCCTACGAGCAGTACTTC. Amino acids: CARSSRLAGSYEQYF.

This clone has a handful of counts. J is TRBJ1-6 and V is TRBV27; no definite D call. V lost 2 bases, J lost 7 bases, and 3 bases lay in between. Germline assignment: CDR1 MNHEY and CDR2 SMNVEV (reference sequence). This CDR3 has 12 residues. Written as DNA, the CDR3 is TGTGCCAGCAGTTTACTCAATTCACCCCTCCACTTT. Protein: CASSLLNSPLHF.